Below are 22 T cell receptor beta chains sequenced from a single sample in a study of blood T cell repertoires in COVID-19. The protocol was immunoSEQ multiplex PCR, while the TCRdb copy is restricted to in-frame clones and leaves out a portion. The sample contains tens of thousands of clones, 65% to 90% of which appear only once. The sequencing sample was made of peripheral blood. The source is a man older than 75 with COVID-19, enrolled during active disease.

J is TRBJ1-6 and V is TRBV15, with D possibly being TRBD1 (6 bases). The CDR3 sequence is 17 residues long. V lost 0 bases, J lost 9 bases, and 18 bases lay in between. CDR1 and CDR2 from the germline V gene are LNHNV and YYDKDF (reference sequence). The CDR3 DNA follows: TGTGCCACCAGCAGAGATCTTTGGGGGCTGCATCCTTCACCCCTCCACTTT. Its protein product is CATSRDLWGLHPSPLHF.

V and J are TRBV7-3 and TRBJ2-1, with TRBD1 identical over 8 bases. The CDR3 contains 15 residues. The J segment lost 5 bases and the V segment lost 5 bases, leaving 8 bases of the junction unmatched. Looked up from germline, CDR1 is SGHTA and CDR2 is FQGTGA. DNA for the CDR3: TGTGCCAGCAGCCCACGGCAGGGGGCCGACAATGAGCAGTTCTTC. It encodes CASSPRQGADNEQFF. The complete variable domain, with remaining parts taken from reference TRBV7-3 and TRBJ2-1, reads GAGVSQTPSNKVTEKGKYVELRCDPISGHTALYWYRQSLGQGPEFLIYFQGTGAADDSGLPNDRFFAVRPEGSVSTLKIQRTERGDSAVYLCASSPRQGADNEQFFGPGTRLTVL.

The V and J genes are TRBV10-3 and TRBJ1-2; 7 bases are a match to TRBD1. V shed 3 bases, J shed 4 bases, and the junction held 2 bases outside the gene matches. This CDR3 region has 13 residues. Germline V gene lookup returns CDR1 ENHRY and CDR2 SYGVKD. The CDR3 loop reads CAISDRDSYGYTF. Written as DNA, the CDR3 is TGTGCCATCAGTGACCGGGACAGCTATGGCTACACCTTC.

This clone was detected a few times. The V and J genes are TRBV11-2 and TRBJ1-5; D perhaps matches TRBD1 (6 bases). The CDR3 length is 15 residues. V was clipped by 5 bases and J by 4 bases, with 15 bases between them. The germline CDR1 and CDR2 sequences are SGHAT and FQNNGV. CDR3 residues: CASSLAGAVNQPQHF. In DNA form, the CDR3 reads TGTGCCAGCAGCCTGGCGGGGGCGGTGAATCAGCCCCAGCATTTT. Full variable domain (remainder filled in from reference TRBV11-2 and TRBJ1-5): EAGVAQSPRYKIIEKRQSVAFWCNPISGHATLYWYQQILGQGPKLLIQFQNNGVVDDSQLPKDRFSAERLKGVDSTLKIQPAKLEDSAVYLCASSLAGAVNQPQHFGDGTRLSIL.

The V and J genes are TRBV6-5 and TRBJ1-1; D gene uncertain. The CDR3 covers 13 residues. Trimming pared 4 bases from V and 1 base from J, leaving 7 bases between. The germline V gene encodes CDR1 MNHEY and CDR2 SVGAGI. DNA of the CDR3: TGTGCCAGCAGTTCCGACACGAACACTGAAGCTTTCTTT. Translated, it gives CASSSDTNTEAFF.

Only one count was recorded for this clone. The chain couples TRBV5-5 to TRBJ2-3; 8 nucleotides match TRBD1. Germline assignment: CDR1 SGHKS and CDR2 YYEKEE (reference sequence). This CDR3 spans 13 amino acids. J lost 6 bases, V lost 2 bases, and 2 bases had no gene match. CDR3 amino acids: CASSFDRGDTQYF. CDR3 bases: TGTGCCAGCAGCTTCGACAGGGGTGATACGCAGTATTTT. Drawing the rest from reference TRBV5-5 and TRBJ2-3, the complete variable domain is DAGVTQSPTHLIKTRGQQVTLRCSPISGHKSVSWYQQVLGQGPQFIFQYYEKEERGRGNFPDRFSARQFPNYSSELNVNALLLGDSALYLCASSFDRGDTQYFGPGTRLTVL.

The rearrangement joins TRBV28 to TRBJ1-5; D unresolved. The CDR3 sequence is 16 residues long. The V and J ends lost 1 base and 7 bases respectively, with 17 bases between them. The germline CDR1 and CDR2 sequences are MDHEN and SYDVKM. The CDR3: CASSLSLGTELQPQHF. The CDR3 DNA sequence: TGTGCCAGCAGTTTATCGCTGGGCACGGAACTCCAGCCCCAGCATTTT.

The J gene is TRBJ2-2, the V gene TRBV19, with 7 bases that match TRBD1. V trimming: 3 bases; J trimming: 6 bases; junction bases outside the gene matches: 7. Germline loops: CDR1 LNHDA, CDR2 SQIVND (reference sequence). The length of the CDR3 is 15 residues. The CDR3 nucleotides are TGTGCCAGTAGTATGTCTGCAGGGGGTTCCGGGGAGCTGTTTTTT. Translation gives CASSMSAGGSGELFF.

This clone has just one count. The CDR3 region has the DNA TGTGCCAGCAGTCCCCTCGACAGGGCGGTCTATGGCTACACCTTC. Translation: CASSPLDRAVYGYTF. The V gene is TRBV27, the J gene TRBJ1-2; 7 bases agree with TRBD1. V trimming: 5 bases; J trimming: 4 bases; junction bases outside the gene matches: 10. Germline CDR1 is MNHEY and CDR2 is SMNVEV (reference sequence). The CDR3 is made up of 15 amino acids.

This clone was counted only a few times. This rearrangement joins TRBV19 to TRBJ1-5; D not resolved. The CDR3 loop spans 13 amino acids. Germline V lookup: CDR1 LNHDA, CDR2 SQIVND (reference sequence). V shed 3 bases and J shed 6 bases, with 9 bases lying between them. The CDR3 region has the DNA TGTGCCAGTAGTATCAGTCCTCTTCAGCCCCAGCATTTT. It yields the protein CASSISPLQPQHF. Supplemented by reference TRBV19 and TRBJ1-5, the full variable domain reads DGGITQSPKYLFRKEGQNVTLSCEQNLNHDAMYWYRQDPGQGLRLIYYSQIVNDFQKGDIAEGYSVSREKKESFPLTVTSAQKNPTAFYLCASSISPLQPQHFGDGTRLSIL.

The chain is built from TRBV6-6 and TRBJ1-1; D uncertain. V shed 2 bases and J shed 0 bases, with 7 bases lying between them. CDR3 length equals 14 residues. CDR1 and CDR2 (germline): MNHNY, SVGAGI (reference sequence). The CDR3 region is CASSYGRMNTEAFF. The CDR3 nucleotides are TGTGCCAGCAGTTACGGGAGAATGAACACTGAAGCTTTCTTT.

This chain joins TRBV28 and TRBJ2-1, with 8 positions matching TRBD2. The CDR3 covers 13 residues. Germline lookup yields CDR1 MDHEN and CDR2 SYDVKM. Trimming removed 3 bases from V and 10 bases from J; junction bases left unmatched: 5. The CDR3 region is CASSLPGLGEQFF. CDR3 sequence (DNA): TGTGCCAGCAGTTTGCCGGGACTAGGAGAGCAGTTCTTC.

This chain links TRBV5-4 with TRBJ1-1; weak D call: TRBD1 (6 bases). Germline V gives CDR1 SGHNT, CDR2 YYREEE (reference sequence). The CDR3 has 14 residues. Trimming removed 4 bases from V and 2 bases from J, with 12 bases in between. In DNA form, the CDR3 reads TGTGCCAGCAGCCCTCGGACAGCTAACACTGAAGCTTTCTTT. This translates into CASSPRTANTEAFF.

The CDR3 region has the DNA TGTGCCAGCAGCTTTGGTAGCGGGGGTAAAGAGACCCAGTACTTC. This codes for CASSFGSGGKETQYF. The V and J genes are TRBV5-5 and TRBJ2-5; TRBD2 aligns across 9 bases. CDR1 and CDR2 (germline): SGHKS, YYEKEE (reference sequence). CDR3 size: 15 residues. The V gene end was trimmed by 2 bases and the J gene end by 3 bases; junction bases not matched to a gene: 5.

The rearrangement links TRBV6-2 or TRBV6-3 to TRBJ2-6; 10 nucleotides align to TRBD1. The trim removed 2 bases at V and 0 bases at J, leaving 10 bases unmatched. The germline gives CDR1 MNHEY, CDR2 SVGEGT. CDR3 length: 20 residues. CDR3 sequence: CASSYRQGAVFFSGANVLTF. The CDR3, as DNA: TGTGCCAGCAGTTACCGACAGGGGGCCGTCTTTTTCTCTGGGGCCAACGTCCTGACTTTC.

The CDR3 DNA is TGTGCCAGCCTGAGGAACAAAAACATTCAGTACTTC. Residues: CASLRNKNIQYF. The V call is TRBV6-5, the J call TRBJ2-4, with D uncertain. Germline CDR1 is MNHEY and CDR2 is SVGAGI. V lost 8 bases and J 3 bases, leaving 8 bases between the germline ends. The CDR3 contains 12 residues.

The chain links TRBV10-3 to TRBJ2-2; 9 bases fit TRBD1. The CDR3 sequence is 15 residues long. V shed 4 bases, J shed 5 bases, and the junction held 5 bases outside the gene matches. Germline lookup yields CDR1 ENHRY and CDR2 SYGVKD. CDR3 region: CAISAGQGGTGELFF. The CDR3 coding sequence is TGTGCCATCAGTGCGGGACAGGGTGGGACCGGGGAGCTGTTTTTT.

The chain uses TRBV18 and TRBJ2-2; weak D call: TRBD2 (7 bases). The CDR3 has 19 residues. From germline, CDR1 is KGHSH and CDR2 LQKENI. Trimming removed 3 bases at V and 0 bases at J, with 20 bases between. CDR3: CASSPPKGGPSTNTGELFF. The CDR3 DNA reads TGTGCCAGCTCACCGCCGAAGGGGGGGCCATCGACGAACACCGGGGAGCTGTTTTTT.

This sequence joins TRBV11-3 and TRBJ2-7; D is uncertain. Germline lookup yields CDR1 SGHNT and CDR2 YENEEA. V lost 5 bases to trimming and J lost 5 bases, with 13 bases between them. This CDR3 is built from 13 residues. The DNA for the CDR3 is TGTGCCAGCAGCCCTGGAGTACGGGACGAGCAGTACTTC. Translated, it gives CASSPGVRDEQYF.

This chain connects TRBV2 to TRBJ1-2; 7 bases align to TRBD1. Losses at the gene ends were 9 bases for V and 4 bases for J; bases not matched to a gene: 20. The V gene's germline CDR1 is SNHLY and CDR2 FYNNEI. This CDR3 region has 17 residues. The CDR3 loop is CARSSSRDRVGFYGYTF. The CDR3 region has the DNA TGTGCCAGATCATCCTCCCGCGACAGGGTAGGATTCTATGGCTACACCTTC.

The chain uses TRBV11-3 and TRBJ1-6; D is unresolved. The germline V gene has CDR1 SGHNT and CDR2 YENEEA. The CDR3 loop spans 15 amino acids. V shed 1 base and J shed 10 bases, with 14 bases lying between them. The CDR3 protein is CASSLGMALGSPLHF. In DNA form, the CDR3 reads TGTGCCAGCAGCTTAGGGATGGCCCTGGGCTCACCCCTCCACTTT.

The chain combines TRBV4-2 with TRBJ1-6; the match to TRBD1 covers 9 bases. From germline, CDR1 is LGHNA and CDR2 YNFKEQ. V gave up 0 bases and J gave up 7 bases; unmatched junction bases: 1. This CDR3 has 15 amino acids. The CDR3 here is CASSQETGGNSPLHF. CDR3 coding DNA: TGTGCCAGCAGCCAAGAGACAGGGGGGAATTCACCCCTCCACTTT.